The 12 T cell receptor beta chains listed next were all sequenced from one sample in a study of early T cells in non-severe SARS-CoV-2 infection. MiXCR, run by TCRdb on the 5' RACE reads, gives a single entry per CDR3 protein. The table shows about 110,000 distinct CDR3 sequences, with roughly 12% occurring only once. This specimen was whole blood, taken at baseline. All receptors derive from an adult who was a healthcare worker with PCR-confirmed SARS-CoV-2 infection or an uninfected control (not recorded which).

V and J are TRBV18 and TRBJ2-3; TRBD1 aligns across 10 bases. This CDR3 has 14 residues. Germline assignment: CDR1 KGHSH and CDR2 LQKENI. V was clipped by 6 bases and J by 3 bases; unmatched bases: 3. The CDR3 nucleotides read TGTGCCAGCTCGACAGGGGGCGGGACAGATACGCAGTATTTT. Translation gives CASSTGGGTDTQYF.

There are many counts of this clonotype. V usage is TRBV27 and J usage is TRBJ2-7; a weak D match, TRBD1 (6 bases). Germline CDR1 is MNHEY and CDR2 is SMNVEV (reference sequence). The length of the CDR3 is 16 residues. V lost 3 bases and J 0 bases, leaving 15 bases between the germline ends. This chain's CDR3 is CASSLAQTGSSYEQYF. In nucleotides, the CDR3 is TGTGCCAGCAGTTTGGCCCAGACAGGCTCCTCCTACGAGCAGTACTTC.

The chain carries TRBV29-1 and TRBJ1-4; D unresolved. Germline-derived CDR1 and CDR2 are SQVTM and ANQGSEA. The CDR3 covers 13 residues. V was clipped by 2 bases and J by 0 bases, with 4 bases between them. The CDR3 coding sequence is TGCAGCGTTGAAAGTGCAACTAATGAAAAACTGTTTTTT. Its translation: CSVESATNEKLFF.

This clonotype was recorded a few times. This chain joins TRBV24-1 and TRBJ2-1, with 10 positions matching TRBD2. V was pared by 1 base and J by 7 bases, with 9 bases of the junction left unmatched. Germline V CDR1 and CDR2: KGHDR, SFDVKD. This CDR3 comprises 17 residues. CDR3 in amino acids: CATSDFTSGTPLNEQFF. The DNA of the CDR3 is TGTGCCACCAGTGATTTTACTAGCGGGACCCCTCTTAATGAGCAGTTCTTC.

The chain links TRBV9 to TRBJ2-1; TRBD2 matches 10 bases. Per the germline V gene, CDR1 is SGDLS and CDR2 is YYNGEE. V shed 0 bases and J 0 bases; nucleotides not matched to a gene: 6. The CDR3 spans 18 residues. The CDR3 nucleotides read TGTGCCAGCAGCGTAGATCCTAGCGGGGGTAGCTCCTACAATGAGCAGTTCTTC. It specifies CASSVDPSGGSSYNEQFF.

The rearrangement joins TRBV10-2 to TRBJ2-1; 9 positions agree with TRBD2. V lost 3 bases to trimming and J lost 5 bases; unmatched junction nucleotides: 8. The CDR3 covers 16 residues. Germline assignment: CDR1 WSHSY and CDR2 SAAADI. As DNA, the CDR3 is TGCGCCAGCAGTGATAGGGGACTAGCATCGGACAATGAGCAGTTCTTC. It encodes CASSDRGLASDNEQFF.

This clonotype was seen at least ten times. The chain is built from TRBV18 and TRBJ1-5; 9 bases agree with TRBD1. CDR3 size: 15 residues. Germline CDR1 KGHSH, CDR2 LQKENI. The junction had 7 bases not matched to a gene; V was cut back by 6 bases and J by 4 bases. For the CDR3, the DNA is TGTGCCAGCTCGCCGGGACAGGGTAGGAATCAGCCCCAGCATTTT. Its protein product is CASSPGQGRNQPQHF.

The chain has TRBV2 and TRBJ1-1; D gene ambiguous. CDR1 SNHLY and CDR2 FYNNEI come from the germline V gene. The CDR3 runs 12 residues. V was clipped by 4 bases and J by 2 bases, with 5 bases between them. DNA for the CDR3: TGTGCCAGCAGTGGGCGTAACACTGAAGCTTTCTTT. It encodes CASSGRNTEAFF.

This rearrangement joins TRBV19 to TRBJ2-7, with D unresolved. Trimming shortened V by 3 bases and J by 0 bases, and 9 bases separated the two germline ends. This CDR3 is built from 14 residues. Germline lookup yields CDR1 LNHDA and CDR2 SQIVND (reference sequence). The CDR3 sequence is CASSIAASSYEQYF. CDR3 DNA sequence: TGTGCCAGTAGTATTGCCGCGAGCTCCTACGAGCAGTACTTC. The full variable domain, its missing parts supplied by reference TRBV19 and TRBJ2-7, is DGGITQSPKYLFRKEGQNVTLSCEQNLNHDAMYWYRQDPGQGLRLIYYSQIVNDFQKGDIAEGYSVSREKKESFPLTVTSAQKNPTAFYLCASSIAASSYEQYFGPGTRLTVT.

The chain recombines TRBV4-1 with TRBJ2-3; TRBD2 agrees at 12 bases. The trim removed 0 bases at V and 4 bases at J, leaving 5 bases unmatched. The CDR3 has 17 amino acids. Germline V gene sequence: CDR1 MGHRA, CDR2 YSYEKL. CDR3 coding DNA: TGCGCCAGCAGCCAAGACGCCCTAGCGGGGGGGCCAGATACGCAGTATTTT. As protein: CASSQDALAGGPDTQYF.

J is TRBJ2-3 and V is TRBV19; D is uncertain. CDR1 is LNHDA, CDR2 SQIVND, per germline (reference sequence). There are 12 residues in the CDR3. Trimming removed 6 bases at V and 3 bases at J, with 7 bases between. The DNA of the CDR3 is TGTGCCAGTAGGAACCCTACAGATACGCAGTATTTT. The encoded protein is CASRNPTDTQYF.

This chain links TRBV20-1 with TRBJ1-1, with D perhaps TRBD1 (6 bases). The V end was cut by 3 bases, the J end by 9 bases, with 14 bases between. This CDR3 spans 12 amino acids. The germline V gene has CDR1 DFQATT and CDR2 SNEGSKA (reference sequence). DNA for the CDR3: TGCAGTGCTAGTCCGGGGGGCGGGAAAGCTTTCTTT. Translated, it gives CSASPGGGKAFF.